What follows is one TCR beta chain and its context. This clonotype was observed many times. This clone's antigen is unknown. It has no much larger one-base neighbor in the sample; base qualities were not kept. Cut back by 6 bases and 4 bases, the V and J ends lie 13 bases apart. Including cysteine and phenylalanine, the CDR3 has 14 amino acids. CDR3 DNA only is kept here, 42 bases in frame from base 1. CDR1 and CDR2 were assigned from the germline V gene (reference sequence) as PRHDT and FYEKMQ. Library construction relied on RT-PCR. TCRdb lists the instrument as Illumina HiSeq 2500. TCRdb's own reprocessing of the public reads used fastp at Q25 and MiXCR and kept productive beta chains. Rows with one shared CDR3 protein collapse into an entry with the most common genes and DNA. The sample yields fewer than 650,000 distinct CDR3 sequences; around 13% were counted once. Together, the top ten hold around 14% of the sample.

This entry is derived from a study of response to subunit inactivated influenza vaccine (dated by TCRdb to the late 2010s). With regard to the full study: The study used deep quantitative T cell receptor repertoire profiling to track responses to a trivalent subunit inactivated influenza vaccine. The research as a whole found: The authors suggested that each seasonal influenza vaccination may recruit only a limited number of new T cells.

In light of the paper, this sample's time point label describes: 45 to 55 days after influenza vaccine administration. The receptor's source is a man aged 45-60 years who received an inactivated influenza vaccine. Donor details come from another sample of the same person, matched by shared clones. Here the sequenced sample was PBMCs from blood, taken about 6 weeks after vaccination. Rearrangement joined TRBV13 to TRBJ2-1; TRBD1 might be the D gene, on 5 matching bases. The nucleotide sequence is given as TGTGCCAGCAGTCCCGACAGCTTATACAATGAGCAGTTCTTC. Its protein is CASSPDSLYNEQFF.